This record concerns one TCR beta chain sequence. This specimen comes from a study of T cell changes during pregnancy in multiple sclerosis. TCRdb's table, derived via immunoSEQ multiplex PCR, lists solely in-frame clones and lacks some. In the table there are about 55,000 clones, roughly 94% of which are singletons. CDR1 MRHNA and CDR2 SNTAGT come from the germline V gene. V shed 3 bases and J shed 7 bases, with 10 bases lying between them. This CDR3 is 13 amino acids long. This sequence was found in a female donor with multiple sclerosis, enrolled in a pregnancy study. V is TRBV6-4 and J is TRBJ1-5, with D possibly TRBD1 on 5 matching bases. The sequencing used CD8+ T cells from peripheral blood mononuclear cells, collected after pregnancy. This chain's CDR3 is CASSEGQGQPQHF. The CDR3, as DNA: TGTGCCAGCAGTGAGGGGCAGGGACAGCCCCAGCATTTT.